This TCR beta chain emerged from a study of cytomegalovirus exposure and HLA in healthy donors. Whole-study results and caveats: Later analysis suggested links between common viral pathogens and several top significant clusters. In a later analysis, CMV-associated beta chains were mostly HLA-associated, it appeared.

13 Jbeta primers and 60 Vbeta primers were used for the PCR. Clones were sequenced by immunoSEQ multiplex PCR, and TCRdb holds only the in-frame ones, with some missing. The sample lists roughly 130,000 clones; 70% to 80% were seen once. V shed 4 bases and J 6 bases; nucleotides not matched to a gene: 9. This CDR3 is built from 15 residues. Germline V CDR1 and CDR2: SNHLY, FYNNEI. This clone has only one observation. Antigen: not known. This receptor was taken from a young man in good health and CMV-seronegative. The specimen sequenced was PBMCs. The chain joins TRBV2 to TRBJ2-1; 7 bases line up with TRBD1. This CDR3 is CASSGTGVATNEQFF. The CDR3 bases are TGTGCCAGCAGTGGAACAGGGGTGGCCACCAATGAGCAGTTCTTC.